This paragraph covers one T cell receptor (beta chain) sequence. Its antigen is not identified. The assay was immunoSEQ multiplex PCR, and TCRdb's table has in-frame clones only and misses some. The sample holds approximately 4,900 clones, approximately 89% seen once. These data originate in a study of lymphopenia after photon versus proton radiotherapy. Study-wide results and limits: Post-nadir TCR diversity decline inversely tracked overall survival among those who died. After the lymphocyte nadir, photon-treated repertoires showed oligoclonal expansion, especially of CD8+ Temra cells. Authors raise, but do not show, better survival with proton therapy.

The source of this sequence is a man older than 75 with cholangiocarcinoma. Specimen: peripheral blood, collected from a patient treated with photon-based radiotherapy.

DNA for the CDR3: TGTGCCAGCAGTCCATCGACTAGCGGGGAGGGAACCCAGTACTTC. This sequence encodes CASSPSTSGEGTQYF. This sequence joins TRBV27 and TRBJ2-5; 11 nucleotides line up with TRBD2. Unmatched junction bases numbered 10, after V lost 5 bases and J lost 8 bases. The CDR3 is 15 amino acids. Germline V CDR1 and CDR2: MNHEY, SMNVEV (reference sequence).